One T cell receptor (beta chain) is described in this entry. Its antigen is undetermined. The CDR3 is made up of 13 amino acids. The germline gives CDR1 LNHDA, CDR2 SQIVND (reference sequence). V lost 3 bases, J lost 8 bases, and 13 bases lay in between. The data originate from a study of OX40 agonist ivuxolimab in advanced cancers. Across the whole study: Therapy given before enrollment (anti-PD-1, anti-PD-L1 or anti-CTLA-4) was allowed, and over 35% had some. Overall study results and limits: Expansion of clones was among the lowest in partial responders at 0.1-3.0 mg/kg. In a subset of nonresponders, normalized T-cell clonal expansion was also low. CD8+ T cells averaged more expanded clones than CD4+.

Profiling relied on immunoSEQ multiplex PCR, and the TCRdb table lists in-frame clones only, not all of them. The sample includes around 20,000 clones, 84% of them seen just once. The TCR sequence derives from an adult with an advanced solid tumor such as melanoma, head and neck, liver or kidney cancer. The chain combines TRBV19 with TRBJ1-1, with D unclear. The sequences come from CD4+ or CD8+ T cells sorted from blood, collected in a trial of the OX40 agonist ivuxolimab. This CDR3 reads CASSIPLSSEAFF. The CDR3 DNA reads TGTGCCAGTAGTATTCCCCTATCCTCCGAAGCTTTCTTT.